These 9 T cell receptor beta chains came from one sample sequenced in a study of blood T cells in healthy people across ages. The authors ran a second PCR of roughly 6 to 12 cycles using a sample-barcoded 5' primer and a J-beta primer mix. TCRdb recomputed calls from the 5' RACE reads with MiXCR, one row per CDR3 protein. The data show 1.4 million to 1.5 million distinct CDR3 sequences, roughly 40% seen once. The sequencing input was blood. The origin of the receptors is a woman under 30 in good health.

This clonotype was found once. The gene calls are TRBV21-1 and TRBJ1-2; TRBD1 is taken as the D call from the table, unchecked against the DNA. TRBV21-1 is tagged as a pseudogene. The length of the CDR3 is 15 residues. The CDR3 here is CASSKGGQGAWGYTF. The CDR3 coding sequence is TGTGCCAGCAGCAAAGGAGGACAGGGGGCATGGGGCTACACCTTC.

A remark on this clonotype: Sequence at one end of the junction differs from germline and may be a read error. V usage is TRBV20-1 and J usage is TRBJ1-5; 8 nucleotides match TRBD1. Germline lookup yields CDR1 DFQATT and CDR2 SNEGSKA (reference sequence). This CDR3 is built from 15 residues. The CDR3 spells CSARVQGASSQPQHF. CDR3 coding DNA: TGCAGTGCTAGGGTCCAGGGGGCTAGCAGTCAGCCCCAGCATTTT.

The chain is built from TRBV29-1 and TRBJ2-5; D gene ambiguous. The CDR3 has 12 residues. Trimming cost V 8 bases and J 5 bases, with 15 bases left between them. CDR1 is SQVTM and CDR2 is ANQGSEA in the germline V gene. The CDR3 loop reads CSLGEVGETQYF. In nucleotides, the CDR3 is TGCAGCCTTGGCGAGGTGGGGGAGACCCAGTACTTC.

This chain uses TRBV3-1 with TRBJ2-5; a possible D gene is TRBD2 (7 bases). This CDR3 has 16 residues. V dropped 1 base and J dropped 1 base, with 13 bases sitting between them. Germline loops: CDR1 LGHDT, CDR2 YNNKEL (reference sequence). Here the CDR3 DNA reads TGTGCCAGCAGCCAAGTTCGTGGGGGGGCCCAAGAGACCCAGTACTTC. This codes for CASSQVRGGAQETQYF.

This clonotype was counted between two and nine times. CDR3 bases: TGCAGTGCTGTCCGGGGGGGCGGCACTGAAGCTTTCTTT. It is translated as CSAVRGGGTEAFF. The chain joins TRBV20-1 to TRBJ1-1; D perhaps matches TRBD1 (6 bases). Germline V gene sequence: CDR1 DFQATT, CDR2 SNEGSKA (reference sequence). V lost 5 bases and J 4 bases, leaving 14 bases between the germline ends. The CDR3 is 13 amino acids.

V gene TRBV10-2 combines with J gene TRBJ2-1, with D perhaps matching TRBD2 (5 bases). Looked up from germline, CDR1 is WSHSY and CDR2 is SAAADI. Trimming removed 6 bases from V and 5 bases from J, with 14 bases in between. This CDR3 region has 14 residues. The CDR3 loop is CASSLTIGNNEQFF. CDR3 bases: TGCGCCAGCAGCCTCACAATCGGGAACAATGAGCAGTTCTTC.

In its sample, this clonotype was seen a few times. The rearrangement uses TRBV29-1 and TRBJ1-1; 8 nucleotides agree with TRBD1. Germline trimming cut 6 bases from V and 0 bases from J; bases unmatched to any gene: 6. Germline V gene data show CDR1 as SQVTM and CDR2 as ANQGSEA. CDR3 length equals 14 residues. Here the CDR3 reads CSVRQGNMNTEAFF. In nucleotides, the CDR3 is TGCAGCGTCCGACAGGGGAACATGAACACTGAAGCTTTCTTT. The complete variable domain, with remaining parts taken from reference TRBV29-1 and TRBJ1-1, reads SAVISQKPSRDICQRGTSLTIQCQVDSQVTMMFWYRQQPGQSLTLIATANQGSEATYESGFVIDKFPISRPNLTFSTLTVSNMSPEDSSIYLCSVRQGNMNTEAFFGQGTRLTVV.

This clonotype came up a few times. The V and J genes are TRBV7-9 and TRBJ1-1; D is undetermined. The CDR3 loop spans 12 amino acids. V was clipped by 1 base and J by 5 bases, with 5 bases between them. Germline V CDR1 and CDR2: SEHNR, FQNEAQ (reference sequence). For the CDR3, the DNA is TGTGCCAGCAGCTTAGTCGCGACTGAAGCTTTCTTT. Encoded protein: CASSLVATEAFF.

The V call is TRBV13, the J call TRBJ2-1; TRBD2 agrees at 8 bases. The junction had 14 bases not matched to a gene; V was cut back by 3 bases and J by 4 bases. Germline lookup yields CDR1 PRHDT and CDR2 FYEKMQ (reference sequence). The CDR3 contains 18 residues. DNA for the CDR3: TGTGCCAGCAGCTTTGGGGCCCGGGGGGGGCCCAATTACAATGAGCAGTTCTTC. Translating it yields CASSFGARGGPNYNEQFF.